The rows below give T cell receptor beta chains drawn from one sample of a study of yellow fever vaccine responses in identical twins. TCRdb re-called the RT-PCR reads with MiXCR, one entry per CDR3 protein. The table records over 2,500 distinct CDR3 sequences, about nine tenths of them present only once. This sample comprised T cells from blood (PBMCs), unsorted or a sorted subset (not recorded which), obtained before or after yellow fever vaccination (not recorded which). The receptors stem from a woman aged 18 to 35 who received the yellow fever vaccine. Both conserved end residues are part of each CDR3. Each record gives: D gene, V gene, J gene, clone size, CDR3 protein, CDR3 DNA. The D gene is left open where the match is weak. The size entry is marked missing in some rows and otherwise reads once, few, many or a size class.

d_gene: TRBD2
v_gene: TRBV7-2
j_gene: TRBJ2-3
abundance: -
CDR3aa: CASSLAGGSGSADTQYF
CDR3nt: TGTGCCAGCAGCTTAGCGGGTGGGAGCGGGAGCGCAGATACGCAGTATTTT

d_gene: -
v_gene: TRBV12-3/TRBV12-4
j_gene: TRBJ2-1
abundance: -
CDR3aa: CASKGFVPNSYNEQFF
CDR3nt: TGTGCCAGCAAAGGGTTTGTCCCGAACTCCTACAATGAGCAGTTCTTC

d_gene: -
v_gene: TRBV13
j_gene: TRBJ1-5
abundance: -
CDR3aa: CASRPQGNQPQHF
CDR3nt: TGTGCCAGCAGGCCTCAGGGCAATCAGCCCCAGCATTTT

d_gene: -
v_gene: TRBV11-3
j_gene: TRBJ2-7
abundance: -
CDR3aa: CASSKDFMGYEQYF
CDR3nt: TGTGCCAGCAGCAAGGACTTCATGGGTTACGAGCAGTACTTC

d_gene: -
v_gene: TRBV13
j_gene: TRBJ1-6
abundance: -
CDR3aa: CASSLGSSSYNSPLHF
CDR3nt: TGTGCCAGCAGCTTAGGAAGTAGCTCCTATAATTCACCCCTCCACTTT

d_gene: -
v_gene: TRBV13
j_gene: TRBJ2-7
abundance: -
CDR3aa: CASSKDGTYEQYF
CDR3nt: TGTGCCAGCAGCAAGGACGGAACCTACGAGCAGTACTTC

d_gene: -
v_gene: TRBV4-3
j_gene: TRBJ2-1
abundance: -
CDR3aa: CASSQDHASVSTNEQFF
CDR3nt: TGCGCCAGCAGCCAAGATCACGCTAGCGTGAGTACGAATGAGCAGTTCTTC

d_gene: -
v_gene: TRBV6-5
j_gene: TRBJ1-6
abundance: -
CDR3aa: CASSYSLRVRDSPLHF
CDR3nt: TGTGCCAGCAGTTACTCCTTGAGAGTTAGAGATTCACCCCTCCACTTT

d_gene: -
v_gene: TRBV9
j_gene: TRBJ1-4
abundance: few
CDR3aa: CASSVSFSTNEKLFF
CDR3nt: TGTGCCAGCAGCGTCTCATTCTCAACTAATGAAAAACTGTTTTTT

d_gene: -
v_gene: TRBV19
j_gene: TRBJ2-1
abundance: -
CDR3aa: CASSIVNEQFF
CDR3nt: TGTGCCAGTAGTATAGTCAATGAGCAGTTCTTC